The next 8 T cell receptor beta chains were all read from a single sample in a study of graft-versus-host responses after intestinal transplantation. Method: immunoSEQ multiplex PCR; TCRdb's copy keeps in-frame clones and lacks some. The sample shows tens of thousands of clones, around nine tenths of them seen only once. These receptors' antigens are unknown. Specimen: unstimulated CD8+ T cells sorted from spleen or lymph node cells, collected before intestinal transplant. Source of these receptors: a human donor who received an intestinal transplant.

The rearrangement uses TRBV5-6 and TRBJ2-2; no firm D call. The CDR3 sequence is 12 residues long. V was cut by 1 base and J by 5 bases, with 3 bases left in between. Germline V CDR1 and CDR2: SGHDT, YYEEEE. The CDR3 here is CASSLTTGELFF. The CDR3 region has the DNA TGTGCCAGCAGCTTGACAACCGGGGAGCTGTTTTTT.

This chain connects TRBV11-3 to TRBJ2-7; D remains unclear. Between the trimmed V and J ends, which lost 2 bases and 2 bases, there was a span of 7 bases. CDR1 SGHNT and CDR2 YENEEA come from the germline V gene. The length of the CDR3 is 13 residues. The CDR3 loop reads CASSLSGTYEQYF. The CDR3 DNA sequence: TGTGCCAGCAGCTTAAGTGGAACCTACGAGCAGTACTTC.

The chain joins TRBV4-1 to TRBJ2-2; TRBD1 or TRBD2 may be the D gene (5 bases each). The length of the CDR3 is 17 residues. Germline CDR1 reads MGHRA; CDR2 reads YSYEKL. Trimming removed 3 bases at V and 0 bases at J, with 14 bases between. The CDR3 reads CASSQEPGRANTGELFF. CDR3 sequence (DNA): TGCGCCAGCAGCCAGGAACCGGGACGTGCGAACACCGGGGAGCTGTTTTTT.

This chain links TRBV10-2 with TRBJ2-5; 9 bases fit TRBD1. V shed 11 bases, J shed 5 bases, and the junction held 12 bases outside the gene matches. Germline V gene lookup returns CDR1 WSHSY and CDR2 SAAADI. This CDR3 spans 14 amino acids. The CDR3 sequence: CAGGATGGAETQYF. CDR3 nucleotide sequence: TGCGCCGGGGGAGCGACAGGGGGTGCGGAGACCCAGTACTTC.

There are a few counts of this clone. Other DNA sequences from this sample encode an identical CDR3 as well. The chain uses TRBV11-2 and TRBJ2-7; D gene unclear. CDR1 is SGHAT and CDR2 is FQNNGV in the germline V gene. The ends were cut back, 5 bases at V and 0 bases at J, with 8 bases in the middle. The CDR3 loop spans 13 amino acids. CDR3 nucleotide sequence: TGTGCCAGCAGCCCGTCGGGCTCCTACGAGCAGTACTTC. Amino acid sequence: CASSPSGSYEQYF.

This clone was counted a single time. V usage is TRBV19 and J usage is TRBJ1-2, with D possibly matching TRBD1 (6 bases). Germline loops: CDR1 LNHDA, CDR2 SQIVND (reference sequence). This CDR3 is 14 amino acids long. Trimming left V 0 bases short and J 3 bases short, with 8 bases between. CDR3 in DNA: TGTGCCAGTAGTATAGAGCCAGGGGACTATGGCTACACCTTC. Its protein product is CASSIEPGDYGYTF.

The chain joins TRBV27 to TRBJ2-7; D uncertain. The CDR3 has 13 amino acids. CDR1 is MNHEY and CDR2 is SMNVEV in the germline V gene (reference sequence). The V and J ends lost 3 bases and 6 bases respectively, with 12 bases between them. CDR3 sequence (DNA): TGTGCCAGCAGTTTTTCCATGGGAAGCGAGCAGTACTTC. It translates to CASSFSMGSEQYF.

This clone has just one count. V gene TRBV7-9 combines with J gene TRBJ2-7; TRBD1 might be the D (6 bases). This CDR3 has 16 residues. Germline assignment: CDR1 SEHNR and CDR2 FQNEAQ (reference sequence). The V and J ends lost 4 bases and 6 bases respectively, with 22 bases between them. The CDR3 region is CASSSPLGRGGREQYF. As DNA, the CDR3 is TGTGCCAGCAGCTCCCCCCTCGGCAGGGGCGGACGCGAGCAGTACTTC.